This T cell receptor beta chain stems from a study of graft-versus-host responses after intestinal transplantation. The wider study: Multivisceral, liver-intestinal, or isolated intestinal transplants were performed in recipients. All recipients were given anti-thymocyte globulin induction, and tacrolimus and steroids were then administered for around three years. Study-level results: When patients had graft-donor T cell macrochimerism, their allografts held high graft-versus-host to host-versus-graft clonal ratios.

In regard to this clone: The antigen is undetermined.

Germline CDR1 reads LGHNA; CDR2 reads YSLEER. The length of the CDR3 is 15 residues. V shed 0 bases and J shed 2 bases, with 11 bases lying between them. Data came from immunoSEQ multiplex PCR; TCRdb stores just in-frame clones and leaves some out. The sample lists 90,000 to 150,000 clones, roughly 95% seen once, with around 3.3% in the top ten. The TCR originated in a human donor who received an intestinal transplant. The chain links TRBV4-3 to TRBJ2-7, with D possibly matching TRBD1 (5 bases). This material consisted of unstimulated CD8+ T cells sorted from spleen or lymph node cells, taken before intestinal transplant. In DNA, the CDR3 is TGCGCCAGCAGCCAAGAGGCGACGGACACCTACGAGCAGTACTTC. Its translation: CASSQEATDTYEQYF.